A selection of T cell receptor beta chains follows, all from one sample in a study of beta chain features in type 1 diabetes. Assay used: immunoSEQ multiplex PCR; TCRdb lists only in-frame clones, some missing. Among 130,000 or so clones, less than 10% were seen once, and the ten largest hold about 0.6%. The sequenced material came from central memory CD4+ T cells from blood. These receptor sequences come from a woman between 35 and 50 years old in good health. Both conserved end residues are trimmed from each CDR3.

j_call | v_call | cdr3_aa
TRBJ2-1 | TRBV2 | ASTAEGLGLAGREQF
TRBJ1-1 | TRBV18 | ASSPPSVSETEAF
TRBJ2-7 | TRBV27 | ASSLSTLGSSYEQY
TRBJ1-3 | TRBV9 | ASSVLDDSGNTIY
TRBJ2-7 | TRBV6-6 | ASSPGTGKSSYEQY
TRBJ2-5 | TRBV18 | ASSPGGETQY
TRBJ2-5 | TRBV19 | ASSPTGIGQETQY
TRBJ2-7 | TRBV6-5 | AVSRGRDLYEQY
TRBJ2-2 | TRBV11-3 | ASSLVASGGASGELF
TRBJ2-7 | TRBV18 | ASSLAQTYEQY
TRBJ2-3 | TRBV18 | ASSPGTGGAQY
TRBJ2-5 | TRBV23-1 | ASSQSGPHRWGQLAGAQETQY
TRBJ1-5 | TRBV7-2 | ASSPHRGGSNQPQH
TRBJ2-2 | TRBV7-2 | ASSLEGLHTGELF
TRBJ1-1 | TRBV29-1 | SVGTPGGGQGATF
TRBJ1-2 | TRBV4-3 | ASSQVLYVEDYGYT
TRBJ1-6 | TRBV19 | ASTQDRASPLH
TRBJ1-1 | TRBV14 | ASSFSRNTEAF
TRBJ1-2 | TRBV9 | ASSVDPGLAVGYT
TRBJ2-1 | TRBV10-3 | AISASGTSGGDNEQF
TRBJ2-3 | TRBV6-1 | ASSVHSGGPGDTQY
TRBJ2-7 | TRBV18 | ASSLALGVEQY
TRBJ2-5 | TRBV27 | AIGTGGLGETQY
TRBJ1-2 | TRBV5-1 | ASSPGISPPYGYT
TRBJ2-7 | TRBV5-1 | ASSPQDYEQY
TRBJ1-5 | TRBV7-2 | ASGYTADQPQH
TRBJ2-1 | TRBV18 | ASSRAFGDGYNEQF
TRBJ2-1 | TRBV10-3 | AIRVESGNEQF
TRBJ2-3 | TRBV10-3 | AIRSGQGSTDTQY
TRBJ2-5 | TRBV5-1 | ASSTSLREETQY
TRBJ1-6 | TRBV7-2 | ASSLSNRGNSPLH
TRBJ2-7 | TRBV6-6 | ASSGPPGGAYEQY
TRBJ2-7 | TRBV4-1 | ASSHGQGAPSYEQY
TRBJ2-7 | TRBV6-5 | ASSPGWDRVYEQY
TRBJ1-2 | TRBV6-6 | ASSSFRGDGYT
TRBJ2-7 | TRBV5-1 | ANRTERGSYEQY
TRBJ2-1 | TRBV19 | ASSIDLGGADPNEQF
TRBJ1-2 | TRBV19 | ASSIYERSYYGYT